This T cell receptor (beta chain) was identified in a study of T-cell reconstitution after alpha-beta-depleted transplantation in children. The TCRbeta library was prepared with unique molecular identifiers. TCRdb fed the PCR reads into MiXCR, producing one record per CDR3 protein. The sample holds 200,000 to 250,000 distinct CDR3 sequences, about 12% seen once. This CDR3 has 12 amino acids. V was pared by 10 bases and J by 3 bases, with 11 bases between. The V gene's germline CDR1 is MDHEN and CDR2 SYDVKM. This receptor was obtained from a human donor who donated a stem cell graft to a child with acute lymphoblastic leukemia. The V gene is TRBV28, the J gene TRBJ2-3; D is ambiguous. Sequencing was performed on PBMCs from the stem cell graft donor, taken from the stem cell graft. DNA of the CDR3: TGTGCCATCTGGTTGGAAACAGATACGCAGTATTTT. This gives the protein CAIWLETDTQYF.